This T cell receptor (beta chain) was captured in a study of cytomegalovirus exposure and HLA in healthy donors. Concerning this clone itself: Its specificity is not known.

Notes on the study in general: Prediction of most subjects' HLA-A and HLA-B alleles by TCR beta sequences was reportedly accurate. It was likely that a cluster of highly shared sequence variants was a sequencing artifact.

Germline CDR1 and CDR2: SEHNR and FQNEAQ (reference sequence). This CDR3 comprises 14 residues. Trimming cost V 5 bases and J 8 bases, with 17 bases left between them. 60 Vbeta and 13 Jbeta primers were used in PCR. Some clones are missing from TCRdb's copy, which holds only in-frame ones; the method was immunoSEQ multiplex PCR. Of around 220,000 clones in the sample, less than 80% were seen once. The gene calls are TRBV7-9 and TRBJ2-3, with a weak D call TRBD1 (6 bases). Input material: PBMCs. This receptor was obtained from a girl between 2 and 10 years old in good health and CMV-seronegative. The CDR3 DNA reads TGTGCCAGCAGCAAGACCCAGGGGAAGGTTACGCAGTATTTT. This codes for CASSKTQGKVTQYF.